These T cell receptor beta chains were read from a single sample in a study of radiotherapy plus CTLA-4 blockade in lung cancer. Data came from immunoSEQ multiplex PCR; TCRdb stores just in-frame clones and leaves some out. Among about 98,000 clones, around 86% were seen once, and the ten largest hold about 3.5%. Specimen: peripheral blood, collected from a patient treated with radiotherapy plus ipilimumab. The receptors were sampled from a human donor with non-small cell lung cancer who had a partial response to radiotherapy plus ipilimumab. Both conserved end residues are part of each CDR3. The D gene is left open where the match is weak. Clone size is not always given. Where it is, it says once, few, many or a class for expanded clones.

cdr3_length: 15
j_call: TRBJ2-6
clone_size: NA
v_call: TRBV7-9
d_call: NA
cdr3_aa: CASSSDRPKANVLTF
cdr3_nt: TGTGCCAGCAGCTCTGACAGGCCAAAGGCCAACGTCCTGACTTTC

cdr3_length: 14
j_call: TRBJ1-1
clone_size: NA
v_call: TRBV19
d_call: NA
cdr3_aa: CASHRDARRTEAFF
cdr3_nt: TGTGCCAGTCACCGGGATGCCCGCCGCACTGAAGCTTTCTTT

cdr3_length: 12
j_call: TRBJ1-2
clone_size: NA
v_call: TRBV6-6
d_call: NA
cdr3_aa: CASRDSYYGYTF
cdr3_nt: TGTGCCAGCAGAGACAGTTACTATGGCTACACCTTC

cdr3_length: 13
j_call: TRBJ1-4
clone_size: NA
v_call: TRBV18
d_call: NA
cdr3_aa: CASSPGLVEKLFF
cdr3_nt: TGTGCCAGCTCACCGGGCCTGGTCGAAAAACTGTTTTTT

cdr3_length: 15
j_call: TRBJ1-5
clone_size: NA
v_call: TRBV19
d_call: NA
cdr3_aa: CASSPPRLFDQPQHF
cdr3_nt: TGTGCCAGTAGTCCCCCGCGGTTGTTCGATCAGCCCCAGCATTTT

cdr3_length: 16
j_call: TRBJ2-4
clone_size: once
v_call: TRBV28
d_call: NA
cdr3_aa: CASSHEGAGAKNIQYF
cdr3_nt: TGTGCCAGCAGTCATGAGGGGGCGGGGGCCAAAAACATTCAGTACTTC

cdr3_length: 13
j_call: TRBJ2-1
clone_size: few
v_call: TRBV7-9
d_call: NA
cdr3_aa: CASSYSSAGEQFF
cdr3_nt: TGTGCCAGCAGCTACTCTAGCGCCGGTGAGCAGTTCTTC

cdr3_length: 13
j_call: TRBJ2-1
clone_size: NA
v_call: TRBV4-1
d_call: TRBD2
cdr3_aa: CASSRTSIDEQFF
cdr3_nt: TGCGCCAGCAGCCGGACTAGCATCGATGAGCAGTTCTTC

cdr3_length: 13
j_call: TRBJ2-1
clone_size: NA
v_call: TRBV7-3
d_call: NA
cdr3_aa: CASSPFLGGEQFF
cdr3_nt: TGTGCCAGCAGCCCTTTTCTTGGGGGGGAGCAGTTCTTC

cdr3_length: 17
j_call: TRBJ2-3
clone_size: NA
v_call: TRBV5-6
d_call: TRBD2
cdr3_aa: CASSLLGSGSGLDTQYF
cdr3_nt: TGTGCCAGCAGCTTGTTGGGTAGCGGGAGTGGCCTAGATACGCAGTATTTT

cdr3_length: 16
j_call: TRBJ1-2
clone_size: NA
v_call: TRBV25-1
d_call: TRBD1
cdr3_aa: CASSPQPGTGKDGYTF
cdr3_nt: TGTGCCAGCAGTCCACAACCCGGGACAGGAAAGGATGGCTACACCTTC

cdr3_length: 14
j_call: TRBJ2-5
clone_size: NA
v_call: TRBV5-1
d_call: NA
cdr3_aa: CASSSRLGRETQYF
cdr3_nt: TGCGCCAGCAGCTCCCGACTGGGGAGGGAGACCCAGTACTTC

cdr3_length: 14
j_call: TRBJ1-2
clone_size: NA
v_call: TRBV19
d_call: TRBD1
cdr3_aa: CASSALGTAYGYTF
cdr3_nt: TGTGCCAGTAGCGCCCTCGGGACAGCCTATGGCTACACCTTC

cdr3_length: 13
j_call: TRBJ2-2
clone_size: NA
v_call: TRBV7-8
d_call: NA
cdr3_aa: CASLAPLAGELFF
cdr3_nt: TGTGCCAGCTTAGCCCCTCTCGCCGGGGAGCTGTTTTTT

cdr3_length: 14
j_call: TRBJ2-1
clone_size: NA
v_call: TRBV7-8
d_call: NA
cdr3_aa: CASSLESSYNEQFF
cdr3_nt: TGTGCCAGCAGCTTAGAGAGCTCCTACAATGAGCAGTTCTTC

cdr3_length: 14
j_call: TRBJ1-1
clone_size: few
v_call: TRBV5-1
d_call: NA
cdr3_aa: CASSFDSLYTEAFF
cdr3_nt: TGCGCCAGCAGCTTCGACAGCCTATACACTGAAGCTTTCTTT

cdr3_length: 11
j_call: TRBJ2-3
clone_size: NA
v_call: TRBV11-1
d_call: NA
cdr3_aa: CASSLTDTQYF
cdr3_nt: TGTGCCAGCAGCCTTACAGATACGCAGTATTTT

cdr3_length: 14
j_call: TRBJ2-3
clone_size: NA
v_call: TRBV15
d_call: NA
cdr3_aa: CATSSRQEIDTQYF
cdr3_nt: TGTGCCACCAGCAGCCGACAGGAGATAGATACGCAGTATTTT

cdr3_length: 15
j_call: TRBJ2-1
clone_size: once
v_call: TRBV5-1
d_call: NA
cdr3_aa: CASSLEVAAYNEQFF
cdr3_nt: TGCGCCAGCAGCTTGGAGGTAGCGGCCTACAATGAGCAGTTCTTC

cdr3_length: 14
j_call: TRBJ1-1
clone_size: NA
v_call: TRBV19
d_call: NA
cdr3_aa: CASSIVSTDTEAFF
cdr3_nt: TGTGCCAGTAGTATTGTAAGTACGGACACTGAAGCTTTCTTT

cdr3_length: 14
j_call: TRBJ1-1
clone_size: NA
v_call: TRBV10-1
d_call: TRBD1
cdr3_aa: CASSETGASTEAFF
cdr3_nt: TGCGCCAGCAGTGAGACAGGGGCGAGCACTGAAGCTTTCTTT

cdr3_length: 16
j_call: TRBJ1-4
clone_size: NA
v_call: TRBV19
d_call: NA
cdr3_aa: CASSIFRGATNEKLFF
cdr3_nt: TGTGCCAGTAGTATATTTAGGGGTGCAACTAATGAAAAACTGTTTTTT

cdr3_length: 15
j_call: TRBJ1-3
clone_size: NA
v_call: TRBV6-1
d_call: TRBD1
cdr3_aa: CASSPDRFSGNTIYF
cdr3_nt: TGTGCCAGCAGTCCGGACAGGTTCTCTGGAAACACCATATATTTT

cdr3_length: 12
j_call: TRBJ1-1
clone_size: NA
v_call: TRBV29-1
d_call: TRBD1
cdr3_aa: CSVGTGYPEAFF
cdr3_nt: TGCAGCGTGGGGACAGGGTACCCTGAAGCTTTCTTT

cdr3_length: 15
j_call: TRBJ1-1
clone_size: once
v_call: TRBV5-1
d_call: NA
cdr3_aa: CASSLAAGMNTEAFF
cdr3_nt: TGCGCCAGCAGCTTGGCGGCAGGAATGAACACTGAAGCTTTCTTT

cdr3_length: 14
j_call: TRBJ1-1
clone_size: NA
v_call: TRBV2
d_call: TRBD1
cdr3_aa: CASSRQGVGTEAFF
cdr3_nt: TGTGCCAGCAGCCGACAGGGAGTAGGGACTGAAGCTTTCTTT

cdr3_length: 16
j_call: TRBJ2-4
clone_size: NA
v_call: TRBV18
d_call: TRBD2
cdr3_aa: CASSPPGLAGGNIQYF
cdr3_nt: TGTGCCAGCTCACCACCGGGACTAGCGGGGGGAAACATTCAGTACTTC

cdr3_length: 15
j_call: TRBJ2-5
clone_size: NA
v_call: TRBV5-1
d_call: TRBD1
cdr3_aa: CASSLFDRAEETQYF
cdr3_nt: TGCGCCAGCAGCTTGTTTGACAGGGCTGAGGAGACCCAGTACTTC

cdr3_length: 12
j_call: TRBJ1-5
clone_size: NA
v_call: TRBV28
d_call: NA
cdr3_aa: CASVRSNQPQHF
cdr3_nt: TGTGCCAGCGTTCGGAGCAACCAGCCCCAGCATTTT

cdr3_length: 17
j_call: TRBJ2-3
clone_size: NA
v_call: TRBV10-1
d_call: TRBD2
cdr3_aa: CASSESILAGGGDTQYF
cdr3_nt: TGCGCCAGCAGTGAGTCGATATTAGCGGGAGGCGGAGATACGCAGTATTTT

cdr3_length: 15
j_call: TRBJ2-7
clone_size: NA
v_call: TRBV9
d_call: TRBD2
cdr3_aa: CASSVAGGSSYEQYF
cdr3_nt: TGTGCCAGCAGCGTAGCTGGCGGGAGTAGCTACGAGCAGTACTTC

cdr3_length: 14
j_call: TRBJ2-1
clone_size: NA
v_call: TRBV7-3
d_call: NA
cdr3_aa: CASSPVTVGGEQFF
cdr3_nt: TGTGCCAGCAGCCCTGTGACGGTGGGAGGTGAGCAGTTCTTC

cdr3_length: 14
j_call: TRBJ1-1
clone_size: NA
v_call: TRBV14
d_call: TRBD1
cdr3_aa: CASSSRDSNTEAFF
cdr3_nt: TGTGCCAGCAGCTCCCGGGACAGTAACACTGAAGCTTTCTTT

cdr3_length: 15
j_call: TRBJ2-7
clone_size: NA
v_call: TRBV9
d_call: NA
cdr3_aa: CASSEETGRGYEQYF
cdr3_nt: TGTGCCAGCAGCGAAGAGACAGGCAGGGGCTACGAGCAGTACTTC

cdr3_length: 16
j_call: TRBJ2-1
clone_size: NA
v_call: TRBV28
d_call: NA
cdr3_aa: CASSGGFGTSYNEQFF
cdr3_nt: TGTGCCAGCAGTGGGGGGTTTGGAACCTCCTACAATGAGCAGTTCTTC

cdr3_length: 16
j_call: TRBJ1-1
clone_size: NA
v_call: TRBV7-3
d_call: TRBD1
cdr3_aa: CASSAWDRGDNTEAFF
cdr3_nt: TGTGCCAGCAGCGCCTGGGACAGGGGGGATAACACTGAAGCTTTCTTT

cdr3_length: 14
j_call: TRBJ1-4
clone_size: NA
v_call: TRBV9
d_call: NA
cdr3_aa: CASSVDEGRGKLFF
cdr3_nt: TGTGCCAGCAGCGTAGATGAAGGGAGAGGAAAACTGTTTTTT

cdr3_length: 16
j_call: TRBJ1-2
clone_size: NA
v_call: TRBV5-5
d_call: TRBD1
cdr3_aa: CASSLATGDRGYGYTF
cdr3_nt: TGTGCCAGCAGCTTGGCAACAGGGGATCGCGGCTATGGCTACACCTTC

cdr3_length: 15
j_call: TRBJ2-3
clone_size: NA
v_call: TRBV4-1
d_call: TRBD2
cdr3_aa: CASSQAGGPTDTQYF
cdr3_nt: TGCGCCAGCAGCCAAGCGGGAGGGCCCACAGATACGCAGTATTTT

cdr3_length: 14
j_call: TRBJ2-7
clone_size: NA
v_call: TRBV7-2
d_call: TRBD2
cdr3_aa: CASSLGGSGYEQYF
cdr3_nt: TGTGCCAGCAGCTTAGGCGGGAGTGGCTACGAGCAGTACTTC

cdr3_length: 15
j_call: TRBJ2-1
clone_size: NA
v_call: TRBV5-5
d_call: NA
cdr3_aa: CASSLTGNTYNEQFF
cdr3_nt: TGTGCCAGCAGCTTGACGGGGAACACCTACAATGAGCAGTTCTTC

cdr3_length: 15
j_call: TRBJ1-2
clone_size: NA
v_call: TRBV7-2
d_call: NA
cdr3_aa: CASSEGQPDFYGYTF
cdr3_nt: TGTGCCAGCAGTGAGGGTCAGCCCGACTTCTATGGCTACACCTTC

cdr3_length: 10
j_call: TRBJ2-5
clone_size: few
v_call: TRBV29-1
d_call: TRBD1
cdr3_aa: CSVEQGYEYF
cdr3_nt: TGCAGCGTAGAACAGGGGTATGAGTACTTC

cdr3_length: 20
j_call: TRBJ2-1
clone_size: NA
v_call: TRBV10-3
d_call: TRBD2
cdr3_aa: CAIRTSGGNFTQSSYNEQFF
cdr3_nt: TGTGCCATCAGGACTAGCGGGGGGAACTTTACACAGAGCTCCTACAATGAGCAGTTCTTC

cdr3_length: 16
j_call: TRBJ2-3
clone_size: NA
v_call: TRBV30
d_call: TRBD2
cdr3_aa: CAWTRLAGGFTDTQYF
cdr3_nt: TGTGCCTGGACCAGACTAGCGGGAGGATTCACAGATACGCAGTATTTT

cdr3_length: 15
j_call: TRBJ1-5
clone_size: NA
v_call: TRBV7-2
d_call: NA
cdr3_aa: CASSRGLGSNQPQHF
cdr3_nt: TGTGCCAGCAGCCGTGGCTTGGGCAGCAATCAGCCCCAGCATTTT

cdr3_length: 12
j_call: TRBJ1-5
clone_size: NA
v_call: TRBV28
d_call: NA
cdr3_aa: CASSPSSQPQHF
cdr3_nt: TGTGCCAGCAGTCCCTCGTCGCAGCCCCAGCATTTT

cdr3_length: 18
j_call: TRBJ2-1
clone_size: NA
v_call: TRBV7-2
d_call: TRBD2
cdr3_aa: CASSQGLAVFSSYNEQFF
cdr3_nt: TGTGCCAGCAGCCAAGGACTAGCGGTCTTCAGCTCCTACAATGAGCAGTTCTTC

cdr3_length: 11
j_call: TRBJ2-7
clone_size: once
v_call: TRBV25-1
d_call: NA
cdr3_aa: CASSDGREQYF
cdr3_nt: TGTGCCAGCAGTGACGGTCGCGAGCAGTACTTC